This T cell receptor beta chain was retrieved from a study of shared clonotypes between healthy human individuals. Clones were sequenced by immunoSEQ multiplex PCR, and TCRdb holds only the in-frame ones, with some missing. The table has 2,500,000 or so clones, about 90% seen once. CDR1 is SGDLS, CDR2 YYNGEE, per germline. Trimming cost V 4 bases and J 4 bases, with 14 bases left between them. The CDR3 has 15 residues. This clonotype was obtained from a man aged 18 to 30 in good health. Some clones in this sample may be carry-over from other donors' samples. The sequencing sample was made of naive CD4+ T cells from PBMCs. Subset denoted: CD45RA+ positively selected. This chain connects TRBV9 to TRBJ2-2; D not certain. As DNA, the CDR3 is TGTGCCAGCAGCCCGGACGGTCGTAGCACCGGGGAGCTGTTTTTT. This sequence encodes CASSPDGRSTGELFF.